This note documents a single T cell receptor beta chain sequence. The data stem from a study of blood T cell repertoires in COVID-19. Study background: Acute and convalescent COVID-19 samples came from the United States, Italy and Spain.

As originally analysed: Reference gene primer amplification gave estimated nucleated cell counts. Data came from immunoSEQ multiplex PCR; TCRdb stores just in-frame clones and leaves some out. D and trimming come from the DNA, and the V and J calls and clone size come from that table. The sample carries nearly 250,000 clones, roughly 82% recorded once. The CDR3 length is 15 residues. Unmatched junction bases numbered 8, after V lost 5 bases and J lost 4 bases. From germline, CDR1 is SEHNR and CDR2 FQNEAQ (reference sequence). This TCR was sampled from a woman older than 75 with COVID-19, enrolled during active disease. The sequenced sample was peripheral blood. This chain connects TRBV7-9 to TRBJ1-3; TRBD1 aligns across 7 bases. CDR3: CASSDTGVPGNTIYF. Written as DNA, the CDR3 is TGTGCCAGCAGCGATACAGGGGTGCCGGGAAACACCATATATTTT. The whole variable domain, filled in from reference TRBV7-9 and TRBJ1-3, reads DTGVSQNPRHKITKRGQNVTFRCDPISEHNRLYWYRQTLGQGPEFLTYFQNEAQLEKSRLLSDRFSAERPKGSFSTLEIQRTEQGDSAMYLCASSDTGVPGNTIYFGEGSWLTVV.